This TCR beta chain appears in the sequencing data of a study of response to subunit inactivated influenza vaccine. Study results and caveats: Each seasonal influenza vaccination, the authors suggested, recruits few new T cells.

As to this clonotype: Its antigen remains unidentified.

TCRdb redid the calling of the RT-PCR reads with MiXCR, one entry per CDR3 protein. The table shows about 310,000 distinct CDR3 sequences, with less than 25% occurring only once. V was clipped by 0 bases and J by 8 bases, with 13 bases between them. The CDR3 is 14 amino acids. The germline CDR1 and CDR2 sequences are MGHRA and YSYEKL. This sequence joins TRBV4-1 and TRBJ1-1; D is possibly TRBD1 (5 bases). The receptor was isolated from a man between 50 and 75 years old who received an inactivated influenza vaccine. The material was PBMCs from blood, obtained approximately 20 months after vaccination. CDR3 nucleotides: TGCGCCAGCAGCCAAGATCGGGACCCGGGAGAAGCTTTCTTT. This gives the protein CASSQDRDPGEAFF.